This T cell receptor (beta chain) was captured in a study of CD8+ T cells in alopecia areata. The treatment here: oral pan-JAK inhibitor, 5-10 mg twice daily. Starting from PBMCs, sorting isolated CD4+ and CD8+ T cells. RNA was extracted and reverse transcribed into cDNA as the sequencing template. Clones were sequenced by immunoSEQ multiplex PCR, and TCRdb holds only the in-frame ones, with some missing. The sample shows some 160,000 clones, just over 65% of them seen only once. This clone was counted once. The CDR3 loop spans 14 amino acids. Germline CDR1 reads MNHEY; CDR2 reads SMNVEV (reference sequence). V was trimmed by 3 bases and J by 7 bases, leaving 10 bases between them.

V usage is TRBV27 and J usage is TRBJ1-6, with D tentatively TRBD1 (5 bases). This specimen was CD4+ T cells sorted from blood, taken at week 4, from a patient treated with tofacitinib. The TCR comes from a human donor with alopecia areata. CDR3 protein: CASSFSRENSPLHF. DNA for the CDR3: TGTGCCAGCAGTTTCTCCAGGGAGAATTCACCCCTCCACTTT.